This T cell receptor beta chain comes out of a study of cytomegalovirus exposure and HLA in healthy donors. Study observations and caveats: Follow-up analysis later connected one missense variant in DCLRE1C with trimming of TCR beta V- and J-genes. The study carried out a later analysis of TCR beta sequences. It associated roughly 17,000 of them with specific HLA alleles at a false discovery rate of 0.05. For most TCR beta V segments, an earlier analysis put the productive rate at about 90% or about 30% of the time. It was approximately 150 TCR beta chains that were listed as cytomegalovirus-associated.

A note on this clone: Antigen specificity is unknown.

CDR1 is SGDLS and CDR2 is YYNGEE in the germline V gene. Trimming left V 1 base short and J 4 bases short, with 14 bases between. The CDR3 has 15 residues. A multiplex PCR was run with 60 Vbeta primers and 13 Jbeta primers. Here immunoSEQ multiplex PCR was the method, and the copy in TCRdb shows in-frame clones only, minus some. The sample holds fewer than 100,000 clones, roughly three quarters seen once. The chain recombines TRBV9 with TRBJ2-5, with a possible D match to TRBD2 (5 bases). Sequencing was done on a sample of PBMCs. The receptor was derived from a woman aged 55-70 years in good health and CMV-seronegative. DNA of the CDR3: TGTGCCAGCAGCGTATCCGGAGCTGGAGGAGAGACCCAGTACTTC. Encoded protein: CASSVSGAGGETQYF.